Each of the 25 T cell receptor beta chains below was sequenced from the same sample in a study of blood T cell repertoires in COVID-19. TCRdb's table, derived via immunoSEQ multiplex PCR, lists solely in-frame clones and lacks some. Of 170,000 or so clones detected, 83% appear once; the ten largest clones hold more than 1.5%. The sequencing sample was made of peripheral blood. The receptor set was obtained from a human donor in a cohort sampled during active COVID-19.

This clone has just a few counts. V and J are TRBV7-9 and TRBJ1-1, with 9 bases lining up with TRBD1. This CDR3 region has 15 residues. The V gene's germline CDR1 is SEHNR and CDR2 FQNEAQ (reference sequence). The junction had 8 bases not matched to a gene; V was cut back by 5 bases and J by 4 bases. The CDR3 bases are TGTGCCAGCAGCCAACAGGGGGCCCCACTCACTGAAGCTTTCTTT. This encodes CASSQQGAPLTEAFF.

This chain uses TRBV18 with TRBJ1-5; D perhaps matches TRBD1 (6 bases). The CDR3 runs 15 residues. The germline V gene encodes CDR1 KGHSH and CDR2 LQKENI. V was clipped by 2 bases and J by 6 bases, with 14 bases between them. In DNA, the CDR3 is TGTGCCAGCTCACCATCCCGGACAGTTCGTCAGCCCCAGCATTTT. It encodes CASSPSRTVRQPQHF.

This clone has a handful of counts. This chain uses TRBV5-1 with TRBJ1-1; perhaps TRBD1 as D (5 bases). CDR3 length equals 13 residues. The V and J ends lost 4 bases and 0 bases respectively, with 7 bases between them. CDR1 and CDR2 from the germline V gene are SGHRS and YFSETQ. The CDR3 nucleotides read TGCGCCAGCAGCCCAGGGCTGAACACTGAAGCTTTCTTT. Its translation: CASSPGLNTEAFF.

The rearrangement uses TRBV12-3 or TRBV12-4 and TRBJ2-3, with D possibly matching TRBD2 (5 bases). V was cut by 6 bases and J by 3 bases, with 10 bases left in between. The CDR3 is 13 amino acids. As DNA, the CDR3 is TGTGCCAGCAGAATAGTAGCGACAGATACGCAGTATTTT. Amino acids: CASRIVATDTQYF.

V and J are TRBV28 and TRBJ1-5; tentative D call: TRBD1 (5 bases). CDR1 MDHEN and CDR2 SYDVKM come from the germline V gene. CDR3 size: 14 residues. V was clipped by 6 bases and J by 9 bases, with 18 bases between them. DNA of the CDR3: TGTGCCAGCAGCTTTCCCCGGGGGGTACGGCCCCAGCATTTT. This codes for CASSFPRGVRPQHF.

The chain is built from TRBV15 and TRBJ1-4, with D perhaps matching TRBD1 (6 bases). Trimming removed 0 bases from V and 8 bases from J, with 16 bases in between. CDR1 and CDR2 (germline): LNHNV, YYDKDF (reference sequence). This CDR3 region has 16 residues. CDR3 DNA sequence: TGTGCCACCAGCAGAGATCCCCACAGGGAGGGAGAAAAACTGTTTTTT. It translates to CATSRDPHREGEKLFF.

The chain couples TRBV7-9 to TRBJ2-5; TRBD1 might be the D (5 bases). Germline CDR1 is SEHNR and CDR2 is FQNEAQ (reference sequence). There are 15 residues in the CDR3. Trimming took off 5 bases at V and 2 bases at J, with 15 bases between the two ends. As DNA, the CDR3 is TGTGCCAGCAGCGCTCCTCGACAGTATCAAGAGACCCAGTACTTC. Its protein product is CASSAPRQYQETQYF.

The CDR3 DNA reads TGTGCCAGCAGTGGAGGGGTAGCGGGGGGGCTATACGAGCAGTACTTC. Its translation is CASSGGVAGGLYEQYF. The rearrangement links TRBV6-1 to TRBJ2-7; 11 bases are a match to TRBD2. The V gene's germline CDR1 is MNHNS and CDR2 SASEGT. The CDR3 contains 16 residues. Trimming cost V 4 bases and J 4 bases; bases outside gene matches: 9.

The J gene is TRBJ1-2, the V gene TRBV4-3; no clear D gene. The V end lost 1 base, the J end lost 2 bases, and 8 bases lay between the germline ends. The germline V gene has CDR1 LGHNA and CDR2 YSLEER. The CDR3 runs to 14 residues. This CDR3 reads CASSQGGGNYGYTF. CDR3 coding DNA: TGCGCCAGCAGCCAAGGGGGAGGGAACTATGGCTACACCTTC.

This clone was counted a single time. This chain's CDR3 is CASSPDREGVLMNTEAFF. As DNA, the CDR3 is TGTGCCAGCAGCCCGGACAGGGAAGGGGTACTTATGAACACTGAAGCTTTCTTT. J is TRBJ1-1 and V is TRBV7-2; 8 positions agree with TRBD1. V was pared by 5 bases and J by 0 bases, with 14 bases of the junction left unmatched. The CDR3 is 18 residues long. Per germline, CDR1 SGHTA and CDR2 FQGNSA.

The V gene is TRBV4-2, the J gene TRBJ1-2; TRBD1 agrees at 7 bases. V was pared by 0 bases and J by 5 bases, with 6 bases of the junction left unmatched. This CDR3 has 15 amino acids. Germline CDR1 LGHNA, CDR2 YNFKEQ. CDR3 nucleotides: TGTGCCAGCAGCCAAGAACGACAGGGCGGTTATGGCTACACCTTC. This encodes CASSQERQGGYGYTF.

The chain employs TRBV20-1 and TRBJ2-7, with 9 positions matching TRBD2. The CDR3 is made up of 15 amino acids. After removal of 4 bases from V and 5 bases from J, the junction contained 12 bases not matched to a gene. Germline V gene sequence: CDR1 DFQATT, CDR2 SNEGSKA (reference sequence). The DNA of the CDR3 is TGCAGTGCTACTGATCCGGGACTAGCAACCGACGAGCAGTACTTC. Amino acid sequence: CSATDPGLATDEQYF.

This clone was counted a single time. This chain joins TRBV3-1 (or the pseudogene TRBV3-2) and TRBJ2-7; the D gene is possibly TRBD2 (6 bases). This CDR3 spans 14 amino acids. The germline V gene has CDR1 LGHDT and CDR2 YNNKEL (reference sequence). The ends were cut back, 0 bases at V and 6 bases at J, with 12 bases in the middle. The CDR3 reads CASSQDGGAGEQYF. The CDR3 DNA sequence: TGTGCCAGCAGCCAAGACGGAGGGGCCGGCGAGCAGTACTTC.

This chain joins TRBV7-9 and TRBJ1-4; D is possibly TRBD1 (6 bases). The CDR3 has 16 amino acids. V gave up 3 bases and J gave up 4 bases, with 15 bases separating them. CDR1 and CDR2 (germline): SEHNR, FQNEAQ (reference sequence). This CDR3 reads CASSLVSGGRNEKLFF. The CDR3 DNA sequence: TGTGCCAGCAGCTTGGTTTCGGGGGGCCGTAATGAAAAACTGTTTTTT.

This sequence joins TRBV5-1 and TRBJ2-5; a possible D gene is TRBD2 (6 bases). Per germline, CDR1 SGHRS and CDR2 YFSETQ. The CDR3 is made up of 16 amino acids. V shed 0 bases and J shed 2 bases, with 14 bases lying between them. CDR3 DNA: TGCGCCAGCAGCTTGGGGGCCGGGAGACCACAAGAGACCCAGTACTTC. Translation gives CASSLGAGRPQETQYF.

The chain joins TRBV5-6 to TRBJ1-6; D remains unclear. Trimming removed 0 bases from V and 5 bases from J, with 3 bases in between. The V gene's germline CDR1 is SGHDT and CDR2 YYEEEE. This CDR3 has 13 residues. CDR3 in DNA: TGTGCCAGCAGCTTGGGGCATAATTCACCCCTCCACTTT. Translation: CASSLGHNSPLHF.

The chain employs TRBV28 and TRBJ1-2; unclear D gene. The CDR3 has 13 residues. V was clipped by 3 bases and J by 4 bases, with 9 bases between them. The germline gives CDR1 MDHEN, CDR2 SYDVKM. The CDR3 loop reads CASSLLQPYGYTF. CDR3 DNA sequence: TGTGCCAGCAGTTTGTTACAGCCCTATGGCTACACCTTC.

The chain recombines TRBV7-6 with TRBJ2-7; 8 nucleotides match TRBD1. V lost 5 bases, J lost 4 bases, and 10 bases stayed unmatched. Looked up from germline, CDR1 is SGHVS and CDR2 is FNYEAQ. The CDR3 sequence is 15 residues long. The CDR3 DNA is TGTGCCAGCAGCCCTACCGGGACAGGCGTTTACGAGCAGTACTTC. This encodes CASSPTGTGVYEQYF.

The chain combines TRBV2 with TRBJ1-3, with 8 bases that match TRBD1. The V segment lost 6 bases and the J segment 0 bases; nucleotides outside the gene matches: 10. Germline CDR1 and CDR2: SNHLY and FYNNEI. This CDR3 region has 17 residues. In nucleotides, the CDR3 is TGTGCCAGCAGCGGACAGGGCGCTTCGTTCTCTGGAAACACCATATATTTT. Translation: CASSGQGASFSGNTIYF.

This sequence joins TRBV9 and TRBJ2-2; maybe TRBD1 (6 bases). This CDR3 contains 14 residues. From germline, CDR1 is SGDLS and CDR2 YYNGEE. Trimming took off 6 bases at V and 4 bases at J, with 13 bases between the two ends. The CDR3 is CASKRRDTTGELFF. For the CDR3, the DNA is TGTGCCAGCAAACGCCGGGACACCACCGGGGAGCTGTTTTTT.

The V gene is TRBV27, the J gene TRBJ2-2; perhaps TRBD2 as D (6 bases). Germline V gives CDR1 MNHEY, CDR2 SMNVEV (reference sequence). This CDR3 is 15 amino acids long. Trimming cost V 5 bases and J 2 bases, with 12 bases left between them. Here the CDR3 reads CASSRGTGNTGELFF. CDR3 bases: TGTGCCAGCAGTCGCGGGACTGGAAACACCGGGGAGCTGTTTTTT.

In its sample, this clone was seen a few times. This rearrangement joins TRBV5-1 to TRBJ2-7, with 7 bases aligning to TRBD2. This CDR3 comprises 14 residues. Per germline, CDR1 SGHRS and CDR2 YFSETQ. With 3 bases clipped from V and 2 bases from J, the junction kept 5 bases outside the gene matches. CDR3 in DNA: TGCGCCAGCAGCTCCCAAACTAGCGCCTACGAGCAGTACTTC. It is translated as CASSSQTSAYEQYF.

The chain links TRBV5-1 to TRBJ1-1; D might be TRBD1 (5 bases). V lost 0 bases to trimming and J lost 1 base, with 13 bases between them. The CDR3 contains 16 residues. Looked up from germline, CDR1 is SGHRS and CDR2 is YFSETQ. The CDR3 region is CASSLGGRGKNTEAFF. The CDR3 region has the DNA TGCGCCAGCAGCTTGGGGGGTCGGGGGAAGAACACTGAAGCTTTCTTT.

CDR3 sequence reads: CASSEGAPKMNTEAFF. The CDR3 nucleotides are TGTGCCAGCAGCGAGGGGGCCCCGAAAATGAACACTGAAGCTTTCTTT. The V call is TRBV9, the J call TRBJ1-1, with 7 bases aligning to TRBD1. Trimming took 3 bases from V and 0 from J; bases not matched to a gene: 8. The CDR3 covers 16 residues. CDR1 and CDR2 (germline): SGDLS, YYNGEE.

This sequence joins TRBV19 and TRBJ2-3; TRBD2 agrees at 10 bases. Germline V gene data show CDR1 as LNHDA and CDR2 as SQIVND (reference sequence). This CDR3 has 16 amino acids. V lost 5 bases, J lost 0 bases, and 5 bases stayed unmatched. CDR3 in amino acids: CASSPSGGTSTDTQYF. CDR3 sequence (DNA): TGTGCCAGTAGTCCTAGCGGGGGCACAAGCACAGATACGCAGTATTTT.